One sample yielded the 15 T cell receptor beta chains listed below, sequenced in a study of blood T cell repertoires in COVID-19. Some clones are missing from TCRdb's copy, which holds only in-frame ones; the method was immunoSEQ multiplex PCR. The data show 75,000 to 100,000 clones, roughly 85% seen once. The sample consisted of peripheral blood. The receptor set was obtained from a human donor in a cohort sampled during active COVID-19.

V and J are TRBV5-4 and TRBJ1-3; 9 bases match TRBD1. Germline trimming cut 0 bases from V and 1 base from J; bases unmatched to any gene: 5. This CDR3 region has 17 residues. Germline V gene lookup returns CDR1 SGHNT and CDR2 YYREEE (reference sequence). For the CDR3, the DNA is TGTGCCAGCAGCTTGGCTCCGGGACAGGGATCTGGAAACACCATATATTTT. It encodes CASSLAPGQGSGNTIYF. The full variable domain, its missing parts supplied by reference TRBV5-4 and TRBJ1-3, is ETGVTQSPTHLIKTRGQQVTLRCSSQSGHNTVSWYQQALGQGPQFIFQYYREEENGRGNFPPRFSGLQFPNYSSELNVNALELDDSALYLCASSLAPGQGSGNTIYFGEGSWLTVV.

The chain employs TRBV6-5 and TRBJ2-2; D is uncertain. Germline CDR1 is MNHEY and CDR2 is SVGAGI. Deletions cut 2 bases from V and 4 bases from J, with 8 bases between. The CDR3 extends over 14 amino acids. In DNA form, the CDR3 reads TGTGCCAGCAGTTACGCCGATAGCACCGGGGAGCTGTTTTTT. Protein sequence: CASSYADSTGELFF.

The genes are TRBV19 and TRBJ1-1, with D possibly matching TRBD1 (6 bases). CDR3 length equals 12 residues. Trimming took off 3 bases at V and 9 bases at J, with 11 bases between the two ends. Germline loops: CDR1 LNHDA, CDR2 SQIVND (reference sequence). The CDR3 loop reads CASSMVGTKAFF. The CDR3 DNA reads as TGTGCCAGTAGTATGGTCGGGACAAAAGCTTTCTTT.

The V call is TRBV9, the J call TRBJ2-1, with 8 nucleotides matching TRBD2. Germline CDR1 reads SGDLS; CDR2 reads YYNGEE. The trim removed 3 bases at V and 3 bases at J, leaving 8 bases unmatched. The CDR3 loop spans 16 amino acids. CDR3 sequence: CASSDSPGRDYNEQFF. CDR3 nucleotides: TGTGCCAGCAGCGACTCCCCCGGGAGGGACTACAATGAGCAGTTCTTC.

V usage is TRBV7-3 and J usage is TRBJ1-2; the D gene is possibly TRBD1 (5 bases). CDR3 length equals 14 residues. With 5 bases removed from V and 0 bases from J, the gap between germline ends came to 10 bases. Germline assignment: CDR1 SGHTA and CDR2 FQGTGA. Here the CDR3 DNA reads TGTGCCAGCAGCCCAGGGTTAGCTAACTATGGCTACACCTTC. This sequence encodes CASSPGLANYGYTF.

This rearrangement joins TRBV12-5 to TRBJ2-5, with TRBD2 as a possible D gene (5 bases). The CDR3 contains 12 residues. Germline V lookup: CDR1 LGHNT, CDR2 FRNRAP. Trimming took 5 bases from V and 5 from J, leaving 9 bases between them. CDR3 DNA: TGTGCTAGTGGTCCGAGGGTGGAGACCCAGTACTTC. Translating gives CASGPRVETQYF.

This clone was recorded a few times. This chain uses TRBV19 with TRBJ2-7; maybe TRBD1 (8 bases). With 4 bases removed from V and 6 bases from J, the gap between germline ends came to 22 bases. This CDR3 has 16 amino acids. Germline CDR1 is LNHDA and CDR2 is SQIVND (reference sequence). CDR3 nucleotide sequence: TGTGCCAGTAGTAGAACCCCCGACAGGGGACTAAGCGAGCAGTACTTC. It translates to CASSRTPDRGLSEQYF.

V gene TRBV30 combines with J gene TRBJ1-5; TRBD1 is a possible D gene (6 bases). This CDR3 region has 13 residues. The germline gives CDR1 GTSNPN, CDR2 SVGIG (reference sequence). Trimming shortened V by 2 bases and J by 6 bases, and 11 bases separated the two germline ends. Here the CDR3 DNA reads TGTGCCTGGAGTTCGGGGGGCAGTCAGCCCCAGCATTTT. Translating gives CAWSSGGSQPQHF.

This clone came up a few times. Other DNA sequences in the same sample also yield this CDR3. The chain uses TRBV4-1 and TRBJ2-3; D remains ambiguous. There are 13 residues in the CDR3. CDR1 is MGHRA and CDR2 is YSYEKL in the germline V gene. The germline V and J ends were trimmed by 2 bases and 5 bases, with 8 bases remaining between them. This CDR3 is CASSQSRLDTQYF. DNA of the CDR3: TGCGCCAGCAGCCAAAGCCGATTAGATACGCAGTATTTT.

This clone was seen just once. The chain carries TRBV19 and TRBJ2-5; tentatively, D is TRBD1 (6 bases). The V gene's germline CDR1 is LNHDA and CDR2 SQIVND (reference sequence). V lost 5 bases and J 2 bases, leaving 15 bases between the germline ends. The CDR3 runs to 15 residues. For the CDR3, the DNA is TGTGCCAGTAGTCTCCAAGGACAGATTCAAGAGACCCAGTACTTC. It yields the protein CASSLQGQIQETQYF.

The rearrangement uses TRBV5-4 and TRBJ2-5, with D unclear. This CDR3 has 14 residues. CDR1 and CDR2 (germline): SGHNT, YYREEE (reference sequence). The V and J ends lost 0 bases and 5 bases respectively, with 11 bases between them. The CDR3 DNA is TGTGCCAGCAGCTTGGATGTGGAGTGGGAGACCCAGTACTTC. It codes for CASSLDVEWETQYF.

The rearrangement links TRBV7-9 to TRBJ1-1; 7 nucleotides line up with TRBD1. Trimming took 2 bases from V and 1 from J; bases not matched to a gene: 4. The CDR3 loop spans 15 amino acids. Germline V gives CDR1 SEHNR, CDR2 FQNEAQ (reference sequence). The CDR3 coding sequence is TGTGCCAGCAGCTTAAAGGGGGCAGGGAACACTGAAGCTTTCTTT. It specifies CASSLKGAGNTEAFF.

The CDR3 loop is CASTRRGGQNQPQHF. CDR3 nucleotides: TGTGCCAGCACCCGAAGGGGTGGTCAGAATCAGCCCCAGCATTTT. This chain uses TRBV6-5 with TRBJ1-5; D is possibly TRBD1 (5 bases). Trimming shortened V by 7 bases and J by 4 bases, and 17 bases separated the two germline ends. CDR1 is MNHEY, CDR2 SVGAGI, per germline. CDR3 length: 15 residues.

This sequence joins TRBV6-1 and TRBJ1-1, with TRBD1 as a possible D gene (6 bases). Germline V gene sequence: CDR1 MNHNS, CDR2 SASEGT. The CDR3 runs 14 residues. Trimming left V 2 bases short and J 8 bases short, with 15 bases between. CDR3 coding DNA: TGTGCCAGCAGTGAACCGGGACAATCTTCCGAAGCTTTCTTT. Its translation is CASSEPGQSSEAFF.

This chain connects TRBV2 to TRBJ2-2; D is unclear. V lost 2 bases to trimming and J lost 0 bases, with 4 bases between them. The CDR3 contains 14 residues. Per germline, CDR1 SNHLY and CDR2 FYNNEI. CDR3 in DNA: TGTGCCAGCAGTGAAAGAGCGAACACCGGGGAGCTGTTTTTT. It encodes CASSERANTGELFF.